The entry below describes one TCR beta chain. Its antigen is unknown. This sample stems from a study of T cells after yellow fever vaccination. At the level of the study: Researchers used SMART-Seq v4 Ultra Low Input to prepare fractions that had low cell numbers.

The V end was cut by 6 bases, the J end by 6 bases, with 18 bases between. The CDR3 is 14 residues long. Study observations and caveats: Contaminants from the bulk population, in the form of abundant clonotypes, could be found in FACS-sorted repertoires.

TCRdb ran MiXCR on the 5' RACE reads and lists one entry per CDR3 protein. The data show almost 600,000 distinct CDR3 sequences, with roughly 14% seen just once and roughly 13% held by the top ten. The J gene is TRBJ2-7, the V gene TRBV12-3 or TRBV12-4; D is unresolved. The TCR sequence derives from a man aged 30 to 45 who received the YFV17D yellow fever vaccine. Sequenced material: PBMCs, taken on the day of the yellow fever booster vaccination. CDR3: CASSQGPNESEQYF. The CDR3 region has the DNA TGTGCCAGCAGCCAAGGGCCCAATGAGTCCGAGCAGTACTTC.